A selection of T cell receptor beta chains follows, all from one sample in a study of CD8 T cells in Susac syndrome. MiXCR, run by TCRdb on the immunoSEQ multiplex PCR reads, gives a single entry per CDR3 protein. This table holds hundreds of thousands of distinct CDR3 sequences, roughly 85% found once. Sequencing was performed on CD8+ T cells from PBMCs. These receptors all come from a human donor with multiple sclerosis. CDR3s include the opening cysteine and the closing phenylalanine or tryptophan.

V gene	J gene	CDR3 protein
TRBV12-3/TRBV12-4	TRBJ1-1	CASSFLGPENTEAFF
TRBV5-1	TRBJ2-5	CASSLGGGEETQYF
TRBV4-3	TRBJ1-4	CASSPPLTTTFPEKLFF
TRBV29-1	TRBJ2-1	CSVVALEAYNEQFF
TRBV7-3	TRBJ2-7	CASSPDGIYEQYF
TRBV7-9	TRBJ1-2	CASSYTLQGAKYGYTF
TRBV19	TRBJ2-7	CATEDLVSYEQYF
TRBV29-1	TRBJ2-2	CSVEDGQGLTGELFF
TRBV9	TRBJ2-2	CASSDHDRVRTGELFF
TRBV12-3/TRBV12-4	TRBJ2-7	CASTLAGGAYEQYF
TRBV27	TRBJ2-1	CASSLIVGSPEGNEQFF
TRBV27	TRBJ2-3	CASSPGTSGLPREDTQYF
TRBV28	TRBJ1-5	CASSFESHSNQPQHF
TRBV5-4	TRBJ2-1	CASSLDPRLAGGGNEQFF
TRBV25-1	TRBJ1-1	CASSSKIIGGTEAFF
TRBV12-3/TRBV12-4	TRBJ2-2	CASTWTGNGELFF
TRBV27	TRBJ2-1	CASSLLAERGYNEQFF
TRBV6-1	TRBJ2-3	CASSTSGSSTDTQYF
TRBV5-1	TRBJ1-1	CASSGGQGAHVANTEAFF
TRBV28	TRBJ1-1	CASTRGPWANTEAFF
TRBV12-3/TRBV12-4	TRBJ2-2	CATRPRGSNTGELFF
TRBV12-3/TRBV12-4	TRBJ1-1	CASSFAGGLNTEAFF
TRBV5-4	TRBJ2-3	CASSPATSGTDTQYF
TRBV7-2	TRBJ2-2	CASGQGGTGELFF
TRBV29-1	TRBJ2-5	CSATEGLAGGPLQETQYF
TRBV29-1	TRBJ2-1	CSVVGGGLYNEQFF
TRBV5-1	TRBJ2-1	CASSSNLASGIYNEQFF
TRBV3-1	TRBJ2-1	CASSHLGAGGPVNEQFF
TRBV14	TRBJ2-7	CASSRLPRGLDEQYF
TRBV9	TRBJ2-2	CASSVAEAGELFF
TRBV3-1	TRBJ2-7	CASSQGWLAGEPYEQYF
TRBV19	TRBJ2-1	CASSTLSGNIDEQFF
TRBV28	TRBJ2-1	CASSPQVALYNEQFF
TRBV27	TRBJ1-5	CASSYLGGSEPQHF
TRBV27	TRBJ1-4	CASSIRPGQGDEKLFF